This T cell receptor (beta chain) was identified during a study of CD8 T cells in Susac syndrome. Study-wide points: The study acknowledged a relatively small number of individuals in its TCR sequencing and HLA analysis.

An amount of RNA that ranged from 0.5 to 1 ug was reverse transcribed with random hexamers. immunoSEQ multiplex PCR amplified TCR beta CDR3 across 54 Vbeta, 13 Jbeta. TCRdb re-derived calls from the immunoSEQ multiplex PCR reads in MiXCR, one entry per CDR3 protein. The table lists about 300,000 distinct CDR3 sequences, roughly 85% of them singletons. The CDR3 is 13 amino acids. V dropped 10 bases and J dropped 1 base, with 14 bases sitting between them. Looked up from germline, CDR1 is MDHEN and CDR2 is SYDVKM. Note on this clonotype: Its antigen is unknown.

The V and J genes are TRBV28 and TRBJ2-7; tentative D call: TRBD2 (5 bases). Sample: CD8+ T cells from PBMCs. The receptor was derived from a human donor with multiple sclerosis. The CDR3 DNA follows: TGTGCCACCCGGACTGATGCTTCCTACGAGCAGTACTTC. This sequence encodes CATRTDASYEQYF.